This record covers a single T cell receptor (beta chain). Original methodology: Estimation of nucleated cell counts was performed using reference gene primer amplification. This table comes from immunoSEQ multiplex PCR, and its TCRdb copy is limited to in-frame clones, with some not included. That table is the source of V, J and clone size, and D and trimming were worked out from the DNA. This sample has around 190,000 clones, with roughly 80% found just once. This record comes from a study of blood T cell repertoires in COVID-19. In the study overall: The cDNA or gDNA used as material had been derived from T cells, B-cell-depleted T cells, or PBMCs.

V was pared by 0 bases and J by 4 bases, with 3 bases of the junction left unmatched. This CDR3 comprises 14 residues. Germline V CDR1 and CDR2: SGDLS, YYNGEE. This TCR derives from a human donor in a cohort sampled during active COVID-19. The chain is built from TRBV9 and TRBJ2-7; 8 bases agree with TRBD1. Sequencing was performed on peripheral blood. DNA of the CDR3: TGTGCCAGCAGCGTAGATACAGGGGGATACGAGCAGTACTTC. This translates into CASSVDTGGYEQYF.